This T cell receptor beta chain was found in a study of T cells after yellow fever vaccination. Study information: SMART-Seq v4 Ultra Low Input prepared the low-cell-number fractions.

This clonotype came up a few times. The antigen is unknown. Overall study results and limits: In post-booster samples, most primary-vaccination clones reappeared (roughly 96% CD4, approximately 91% CD8).

UMIs were added to TCR cDNA along with a universal primer site when it was made by 5'RACE template switching. TCRdb fed the 5' RACE reads into MiXCR, producing one record per CDR3 protein. The sample has roughly 330,000 distinct CDR3 sequences, 3.5% to 4.5% seen once. From germline, CDR1 is ENHRY and CDR2 SYGVKD. V gave up 6 bases and J gave up 6 bases; unmatched junction bases: 4. The CDR3 is made up of 15 amino acids. The source material was PBMCs, sampled 5 days after the yellow fever booster vaccination. This clonotype originated in a man aged 18 to 30 who received the YFV17D yellow fever vaccine. The chain recombines TRBV10-3 with TRBJ2-2, with 13 bases fitting TRBD2. The CDR3 spells CAISGLAGVSGELFF. CDR3 nucleotides: TGTGCCATCAGCGGACTAGCGGGGGTGTCCGGGGAGCTGTTTTTT.